The 32 T cell receptor beta chains in this list originate from one sample, sequenced in a study of technical replicates of blood from a few donors. Generated by immunoSEQ multiplex PCR, the TCRdb table keeps only in-frame clones and is missing some. The table shows about 89,000 clones, with 90% to 95% occurring only once. Sequencing input: T cells isolated from PBMCs. The receptors come from a human donor in good health.

This chain uses TRBV6-5 with TRBJ2-7, with TRBD1 matching over 7 bases. The trim removed 6 bases at V and 6 bases at J, leaving 14 bases unmatched. The CDR3 consists of 15 residues. The germline CDR1 and CDR2 sequences are MNHEY and SVGAGI. This CDR3 reads CASSLSTGPLGEQYF. The CDR3 bases are TGTGCCAGCAGCCTTTCGACAGGGCCCCTGGGCGAGCAGTACTTC.

The chain couples TRBV19 to TRBJ2-1; TRBD2 matches at 7 bases. The V segment lost 7 bases and the J segment 0 bases; nucleotides outside the gene matches: 6. Germline V lookup: CDR1 LNHDA, CDR2 SQIVND (reference sequence). The CDR3 is 15 residues long. The DNA for the CDR3 is TGTGCCAGTACCCAGGGACTAAGCTCCTACAATGAGCAGTTCTTC. Translated, it gives CASTQGLSSYNEQFF.

The V call is TRBV5-1, the J call TRBJ2-5, with 9 bases fitting TRBD2. Germline V gives CDR1 SGHRS, CDR2 YFSETQ. V shed 7 bases and J 5 bases; nucleotides not matched to a gene: 12. The CDR3 totals 15 residues. CDR3 in amino acids: CASLRGAGGVETQYF. In DNA, the CDR3 is TGCGCCAGCTTACGGGGAGCGGGGGGCGTGGAGACCCAGTACTTC.

The chain has TRBV28 and TRBJ2-2; D possibly corresponds to TRBD2 (6 bases). Germline CDR1 is MDHEN and CDR2 is SYDVKM. CDR3 length: 12 amino acids. The ends were cut back, 8 bases at V and 5 bases at J, with 9 bases in the middle. CDR3 sequence reads: CASCGDTGELFF. Here the CDR3 DNA reads TGTGCCAGCTGCGGGGATACCGGGGAGCTGTTTTTT.

J is TRBJ2-5 and V is TRBV10-1; D perhaps matches TRBD1 (6 bases). Germline-derived CDR1 and CDR2 are WNHNN and SYGVQD (reference sequence). Between the trimmed V and J ends, which lost 4 bases and 5 bases, there was a span of 14 bases. The CDR3 consists of 14 residues. The CDR3 sequence is CASSAGTYGETQYF. CDR3 DNA: TGCGCCAGCAGTGCCGGGACATACGGGGAGACCCAGTACTTC.

The chain joins TRBV19 to TRBJ2-6; D possibly corresponds to TRBD1 (5 bases). V lost 6 bases and J 2 bases, leaving 14 bases between the germline ends. Germline loops: CDR1 LNHDA, CDR2 SQIVND (reference sequence). The CDR3 is made up of 16 amino acids. In DNA, the CDR3 is TGTGCCAGTAGGCTAGACAGCGCTCCTGGGGCCAACGTCCTGACTTTC. It translates to CASRLDSAPGANVLTF.

The chain has TRBV19 and TRBJ2-5, with 8 bases matching TRBD1. Germline V gene lookup returns CDR1 LNHDA and CDR2 SQIVND (reference sequence). CDR3 length: 17 amino acids. After removal of 8 bases from V and 6 bases from J, the junction contained 20 bases not matched to a gene. CDR3 sequence (DNA): TGTGCCAGTGACTCACTCTATGGACAGGGAGGTGTGAAGACCCAGTACTTC. Residues: CASDSLYGQGGVKTQYF. Looking up the rest from reference TRBV19 and TRBJ2-5 gives the full variable domain: DGGITQSPKYLFRKEGQNVTLSCEQNLNHDAMYWYRQDPGQGLRLIYYSQIVNDFQKGDIAEGYSVSREKKESFPLTVTSAQKNPTAFYLCASDSLYGQGGVKTQYFGPGTRLLVL.

The J gene is TRBJ2-7, the V gene TRBV7-9, with D perhaps matching TRBD1 (6 bases). Trimming left V 11 bases short and J 3 bases short, with 17 bases between. In germline, CDR1 is SEHNR, CDR2 FQNEAQ (reference sequence). This CDR3 is built from 13 residues. CDR3 protein: CASSGTPFYEQYF. CDR3 coding DNA: TGTGCCTCCTCCGGGACACCATTCTACGAGCAGTACTTC.

V gene TRBV10-2 combines with J gene TRBJ2-5; 8 nucleotides line up with TRBD1. V gave up 7 bases and J gave up 5 bases; unmatched junction bases: 15. The germline V gene has CDR1 WSHSY and CDR2 SAAADI. The length of the CDR3 is 16 residues. The CDR3 spells CASTLRSPGGSETQYF. The CDR3 DNA follows: TGCGCCAGCACCCTGCGTAGTCCAGGGGGCTCGGAGACCCAGTACTTC.

V and J are TRBV7-9 and TRBJ2-7, with a possible D match to TRBD1 (5 bases). The CDR3 spans 15 residues. Germline CDR1 reads SEHNR; CDR2 reads FQNEAQ (reference sequence). Deletions cut 1 base from V and 0 bases from J, with 10 bases between. The CDR3 is CASSLGDRPSYEQYF. The DNA of the CDR3 is TGTGCCAGCAGCTTAGGAGACAGACCCTCCTACGAGCAGTACTTC.

The chain employs TRBV28 and TRBJ1-1; D is unclear. Germline V gene sequence: CDR1 MDHEN, CDR2 SYDVKM. This CDR3 contains 17 residues. The ends were cut back, 5 bases at V and 0 bases at J, with 19 bases in the middle. The CDR3 DNA is TGTGCCAGCAGTCAACGGGGTACCCTCCGGATGAACACTGAAGCTTTCTTT. This encodes CASSQRGTLRMNTEAFF.

The J gene is TRBJ2-1, the V gene TRBV14; no clear D. V lost 1 base and J lost 3, with 19 bases in between. In germline, CDR1 is SGHDN, CDR2 FVKESK. The CDR3 is 18 residues long. CDR3 DNA: TGTGCCAGCAGCCAAGTGGAGTGGATCCCGCTCTACTACAATGAGCAGTTCTTC. It is translated as CASSQVEWIPLYYNEQFF.

V usage is TRBV18 and J usage is TRBJ2-7, with TRBD2 as a possible D gene (6 bases). V shed 5 bases and J shed 6 bases, with 20 bases lying between them. Germline CDR1 reads KGHSH; CDR2 reads LQKENI. CDR3 length equals 15 residues. The CDR3: CASSKVTGVEGEQYF. CDR3 in DNA: TGTGCCAGCTCAAAGGTGACGGGGGTTGAAGGCGAGCAGTACTTC.

The chain is built from TRBV30 and TRBJ1-2, with D unclear. Trimming pared 4 bases from V and 6 bases from J, leaving 15 bases between. The CDR3 is 13 amino acids. CDR1 and CDR2 (germline): GTSNPN, SVGIG (reference sequence). The CDR3 region has the DNA TGTGCCTGGACCGACGGAGAGGCGCATGGCTACACCTTC. This translates into CAWTDGEAHGYTF. Variable domain in full (rest from reference TRBV30 and TRBJ1-2): SQTIHQWPATLVQPVGSPLSLECTVEGTSNPNLYWYRQAAGRGLQLLFYSVGIGQISSEVPQNLSASRPQDRQFILSSKKLLLSDSGFYLCAWTDGEAHGYTFGSGTRLTVV.

The rearrangement joins TRBV14 to TRBJ2-1; possibly TRBD2 for D (6 bases). The CDR3 runs 16 residues. Trimming cost V 1 base and J 8 bases, with 18 bases left between them. Germline CDR1 is SGHDN and CDR2 is FVKESK. Here the CDR3 DNA reads TGTGCCAGCAGCCAAGCAGTACCTAGCGCGCGGGATGAGCAGTTCTTC. Its protein is CASSQAVPSARDEQFF.

This clone was counted only a few times. V gene TRBV2 combines with J gene TRBJ1-5, with D possibly TRBD1 on 6 matching bases. The V end lost 3 bases, the J end lost 7 bases, and 13 bases lay between the germline ends. This CDR3 is 14 amino acids long. Germline loops: CDR1 SNHLY, CDR2 FYNNEI. In nucleotides, the CDR3 is TGTGCCAGCAGTGAGACAGGACGGGTCCAGCCCCAGCATTTT. Translated, it gives CASSETGRVQPQHF.

This chain joins TRBV14 and TRBJ2-7; the D gene is possibly TRBD2 (5 bases). The CDR3 is 14 amino acids. V was cut by 3 bases and J by 7 bases, with 16 bases left in between. CDR1 is SGHDN, CDR2 FVKESK, per germline. CDR3: CASSQEWLQREQYF. DNA of the CDR3: TGTGCCAGCAGCCAGGAGTGGTTACAGCGGGAGCAGTACTTC.

This chain connects TRBV9 to TRBJ1-1, with a weak D call TRBD1 (5 bases). Per germline, CDR1 SGDLS and CDR2 YYNGEE. The CDR3 is 12 residues long. Trimming left V 4 bases short and J 8 bases short, with 12 bases between. DNA for the CDR3: TGTGCCAGCAGCAAGGACAATCGGGAAGCTTTCTTT. Amino acids: CASSKDNREAFF.

This chain connects TRBV27 to TRBJ2-1; possible D gene TRBD2, 7 bases. V was pared by 5 bases and J by 2 bases, with 25 bases between. Per the germline V gene, CDR1 is MNHEY and CDR2 is SMNVEV (reference sequence). The CDR3 has 19 amino acids. The CDR3 DNA follows: TGTGCCAGCAGTGGAAAGGAGTTAATAAGGGGGGGGGCCTACAATGAGCAGTTCTTC. This encodes CASSGKELIRGGAYNEQFF.

V is TRBV7-6 and J is TRBJ2-6; D not resolved. The CDR3 runs 17 residues. In germline, CDR1 is SGHVS, CDR2 FNYEAQ. Trimming shortened V by 3 bases and J by 3 bases, and 15 bases separated the two germline ends. CDR3 bases: TGTGCCAGCAGCTTCCACGAACTGGTTGGTGGGGCCAACGTCCTGACTTTC. Translating it yields CASSFHELVGGANVLTF.

The chain couples TRBV9 to TRBJ1-3; perhaps TRBD1 as D (5 bases). Trimming removed 0 bases at V and 10 bases at J, with 11 bases between. The CDR3 spans 13 residues. The germline V gene encodes CDR1 SGDLS and CDR2 YYNGEE. The CDR3 is CASSVATGGTIYF. CDR3 DNA: TGTGCCAGCAGCGTAGCTACGGGGGGAACCATATATTTT.

The chain has TRBV28 and TRBJ2-1; D possibly corresponds to TRBD2 (5 bases). The germline CDR1 and CDR2 sequences are MDHEN and SYDVKM. V was pared by 10 bases and J by 8 bases, with 15 bases between. There are 12 residues in the CDR3. The CDR3 protein is CATLSRTDEQFF. Written as DNA, the CDR3 is TGTGCCACCCTCTCTCGGACTGATGAGCAGTTCTTC.

The V call is TRBV28, the J call TRBJ2-5; 7 positions agree with TRBD1. V shed 4 bases, J shed 1 base, and the junction held 9 bases outside the gene matches. The CDR3 has 16 amino acids. Germline assignment: CDR1 MDHEN and CDR2 SYDVKM. CDR3 sequence: CASSSEWGQLQETQYF. CDR3 DNA: TGTGCCAGCAGTTCGGAGTGGGGACAGCTCCAAGAGACCCAGTACTTC.

The chain recombines TRBV2 with TRBJ2-7, with a weak D call TRBD1 (6 bases). Germline V lookup: CDR1 SNHLY, CDR2 FYNNEI. V was shortened by 4 bases and J by 0 bases, with 16 bases between the two germline ends. CDR3 length equals 16 residues. CDR3 in amino acids: CASSGSTGIISYEQYF. Here the CDR3 DNA reads TGTGCCAGCAGTGGGTCAACAGGGATTATCTCCTACGAGCAGTACTTC.

The CDR3, as DNA: TGTGCCAGCAGTTTTTCCTCCAACACCGGGGAGCTGTTTTTT. Amino acid sequence: CASSFSSNTGELFF. V is TRBV28 and J is TRBJ2-2, with D unclear. V dropped 3 bases and J dropped 2 bases, with 7 bases sitting between them. Germline CDR1 MDHEN, CDR2 SYDVKM. This CDR3 is 14 amino acids long.

The gene calls are TRBV27 and TRBJ1-1; perhaps TRBD1 as D (6 bases). CDR3 size: 13 residues. V shed 10 bases and J shed 0 bases, with 12 bases lying between them. Germline values: CDR1 MNHEY, CDR2 SMNVEV (reference sequence). This chain's CDR3 is CATGQRMNTEAFF. For the CDR3, the DNA is TGTGCCACGGGACAAAGAATGAACACTGAAGCTTTCTTT.

The V and J genes are TRBV7-9 and TRBJ2-1; a possible D gene is TRBD2 (6 bases). Germline values: CDR1 SEHNR, CDR2 FQNEAQ (reference sequence). This CDR3 region has 15 residues. V lost 2 bases, J lost 8 bases, and 16 bases lay in between. CDR3: CASSLTTGVLDEQFF. CDR3 in DNA: TGTGCCAGCAGCTTAACGACGGGGGTATTGGATGAGCAGTTCTTC.

V gene TRBV5-1 combines with J gene TRBJ1-3, with TRBD1 identical over 7 bases. Germline V CDR1 and CDR2: SGHRS, YFSETQ. This CDR3 spans 15 amino acids. The V segment lost 0 bases and the J segment 10 bases; nucleotides outside the gene matches: 10. Here the CDR3 DNA reads TGCGCCAGCAGCTTGGAGACAGGGACGGAAGGTACCATATATTTT. Translating gives CASSLETGTEGTIYF. The full variable domain, rest sourced from reference TRBV5-1 and TRBJ1-3, is KAGVTQTPRYLIKTRGQQVTLSCSPISGHRSVSWYQQTPGQGLQFLFEYFSETQRNKGNFPGRFSGRQFSNSRSEMNVSTLELGDSALYLCASSLETGTEGTIYFGEGSWLTVV.

This chain uses TRBV7-8 with TRBJ2-7, with 10 bases that match TRBD2. Germline V gives CDR1 SGHVS, CDR2 FQNEAQ. V lost 5 bases, J lost 3 bases, and 7 bases stayed unmatched. The CDR3 is made up of 15 amino acids. The CDR3 DNA reads TGTGCCAGCAGCGTCGGACTAGCGGAGGGCTACGAGCAGTACTTC. Protein: CASSVGLAEGYEQYF.

CDR3: CASSWTGYEQYF. Written as DNA, the CDR3 is TGTGCCAGCAGTTGGACAGGCTACGAGCAGTACTTC. This chain links TRBV5-5 with TRBJ2-7, with 7 bases that match TRBD1. Germline CDR1 is SGHKS and CDR2 is YYEKEE (reference sequence). This CDR3 contains 12 residues. V lost 5 bases and J lost 3; bases outside the gene matches: 2.

The V and J genes are TRBV14 and TRBJ2-1; perhaps TRBD2 as D (6 bases). Germline V gene data show CDR1 as SGHDN and CDR2 as FVKESK. Trimming removed 1 base from V and 8 bases from J, with 12 bases in between. The CDR3 covers 14 residues. DNA for the CDR3: TGTGCCAGCAGCCAAGTGACTAGTTTCTATGAGCAGTTCTTC. Encoded protein: CASSQVTSFYEQFF.

Written as DNA, the CDR3 is TGCGCCAGCAGCCTTAGCGGAGCCTACGAGCAGTACTTC. It translates to CASSLSGAYEQYF. This sequence joins TRBV5-1 and TRBJ2-7; tentatively, D is TRBD2 (6 bases). The germline V gene has CDR1 SGHRS and CDR2 YFSETQ. Trimming took 4 bases from V and 2 from J, leaving 10 bases between them. The CDR3 runs 13 residues.